One sample yielded the 10 T cell receptor beta chains listed below, sequenced in a study of T cell responses to AZD1222 COVID-19 vaccine. TCRdb's table, derived via immunoSEQ multiplex PCR, lists solely in-frame clones and lacks some. The repertoire holds some 140,000 clones, with around 90% as singletons. The material was peripheral blood, obtained on day 0 of AZD1222 vaccination. The receptor set was obtained from an adult in good health.

This chain uses TRBV23-1 with TRBJ1-1, with TRBD1 as a possible D gene (5 bases). TRBV23-1 is given ORF status, its function remaining uncertain. V lost 7 bases, J lost 1 base, and 22 bases lay in between. This CDR3 spans 17 amino acids. DNA for the CDR3: TGCGCCAGCATCGAATGGCGGGGGAGGGGCGGGAACACTGAAGCTTTCTTT. The encoded protein is CASIEWRGRGGNTEAFF.

The rearrangement links TRBV19 to TRBJ2-1, with a possible D match to TRBD2 (5 bases). Trimming pared 2 bases from V and 7 bases from J, leaving 24 bases between. The CDR3 has 18 amino acids. The germline V gene has CDR1 LNHDA and CDR2 SQIVND (reference sequence). For the CDR3, the DNA is TGTGCCAGTAGTATACGGCGTTCGAGGGCTTCGAGTAATAATGAGCAGTTCTTC. Its protein is CASSIRRSRASSNNEQFF.

This chain links TRBV29-1 with TRBJ2-1, with a possible D match to TRBD1 (5 bases). V shed 6 bases and J shed 10 bases, with 19 bases lying between them. Germline CDR1 SQVTM, CDR2 ANQGSEA. CDR3 length: 13 amino acids. CDR3 loop: CSVPTDVLEEQFF. CDR3 sequence (DNA): TGCAGCGTACCGACAGACGTTCTGGAAGAGCAGTTCTTC.

The V gene is TRBV2, the J gene TRBJ1-1; 7 bases are a match to TRBD1. J was trimmed by 3 bases and V by 6 bases; bases with no gene match: 4. Germline V gene lookup returns CDR1 SNHLY and CDR2 FYNNEI. The CDR3 extends over 13 amino acids. The DNA of the CDR3 is TGTGCCAGCAGGGTTGACAGGGACACTGAAGCTTTCTTT. Its protein is CASRVDRDTEAFF.

This clone has just one count. The chain links TRBV4-3 to TRBJ1-5; tentatively, D is TRBD1 (6 bases). The CDR3 loop spans 15 amino acids. V gave up 3 bases and J gave up 4 bases, with 13 bases separating them. The germline V gene encodes CDR1 LGHNA and CDR2 YSLEER. The CDR3, as DNA: TGCGCCAGCAGCCAGAATAGGGACACTAATCAGCCCCAGCATTTT. Its protein product is CASSQNRDTNQPQHF.

The genes are TRBV7-9 and TRBJ1-5; perhaps TRBD1 as D (5 bases). Trimming left V 4 bases short and J 5 bases short, with 15 bases between. CDR1 and CDR2 from the germline V gene are SEHNR and FQNEAQ (reference sequence). The CDR3 loop spans 15 amino acids. The CDR3 sequence: CASSSPGPGDQPQHF. The CDR3 DNA reads as TGTGCCAGCAGCTCGCCGGGACCGGGGGATCAGCCCCAGCATTTT.

This clone occurred once. The chain is built from TRBV29-1 and TRBJ1-1, with 7 bases that match TRBD1. The V and J ends lost 6 bases and 3 bases, in that order; junction bases with no gene match: 16. There are 16 residues in the CDR3. Germline V gene sequence: CDR1 SQVTM, CDR2 ANQGSEA. The CDR3 DNA sequence: TGCAGCGTCGGAGGGGGCAGGGGAGAAGGGGACACTGAAGCTTTCTTT. Translation gives CSVGGGRGEGDTEAFF. Looking up the rest from reference TRBV29-1 and TRBJ1-1 gives the full variable domain: SAVISQKPSRDICQRGTSLTIQCQVDSQVTMMFWYRQQPGQSLTLIATANQGSEATYESGFVIDKFPISRPNLTFSTLTVSNMSPEDSSIYLCSVGGGRGEGDTEAFFGQGTRLTVV.

V and J are TRBV5-5 and TRBJ1-1, with 8 bases lining up with TRBD1. Germline CDR1 and CDR2: SGHKS and YYEKEE (reference sequence). J was trimmed by 3 bases and V by 4 bases; bases with no gene match: 5. This CDR3 comprises 14 residues. The CDR3 protein is CASSPTGGYTEAFF. The CDR3 DNA follows: TGTGCCAGCAGCCCAACAGGGGGATACACTGAAGCTTTCTTT.

This chain links TRBV6-5 with TRBJ1-2; 7 nucleotides match TRBD1. There are 14 residues in the CDR3. The J segment lost 5 bases and the V segment lost 6 bases, leaving 9 bases of the junction unmatched. Germline V gene sequence: CDR1 MNHEY, CDR2 SVGAGI. The CDR3 is CASSRTGVGYGYTF. The CDR3, as DNA: TGTGCCAGCAGCCGAACAGGGGTCGGGTATGGCTACACCTTC.

V is TRBV14 and J is TRBJ2-7, with D possibly being TRBD2 (5 bases). The CDR3 runs 13 residues. Per the germline V gene, CDR1 is SGHDN and CDR2 is FVKESK. V lost 0 bases to trimming and J lost 4 bases, with 7 bases between them. Here the CDR3 DNA reads TGTGCCAGCAGCCAAGATAGCGTATACGAGCAGTACTTC. It specifies CASSQDSVYEQYF.